Detailed here is one T cell receptor (beta chain). What it binds is unknown. Whenever a sample was processed, at least 6 million PBMCs were isolated. A minimum of 6 micrograms of total RNA was extracted per sample. The data were obtained in a study of blood T cells in healthy people across ages. Broader study findings: When set beside aged donors, long-lived donors presented more naive CD4+ cells and higher diversity.

Alongside a J-beta primer mix, a sample-barcoded 5' primer served in a second PCR lasting about 7 to 11 cycles. The template-switch adaptor, which had 12 random nucleotides, put a tag on each cDNA molecule. TCRdb ran MiXCR on the 5' RACE reads and lists one entry per CDR3 protein. The sample contains 1.5 million to 1.9 million distinct CDR3 sequences, less than 45% of which appear only once. V lost 6 bases to trimming and J lost 3 bases, with 23 bases between them. The CDR3 is made up of 16 amino acids. Germline lookup yields CDR1 DFQATT and CDR2 SNEGSKA (reference sequence). Sequenced: blood. The sequence derives from a woman in her late teens or twenties in good health. The chain recombines TRBV20-1 with TRBJ1-2; D unclear. The CDR3 region has the DNA TGCAGTGCCCCAAATAGAGGAGTCCGGAGGGACTATGGCTACACCTTC. As protein: CSAPNRGVRRDYGYTF.